The 10 T cell receptor beta chains given below trace back to one sample, sequenced in a study of blood T cell repertoires in COVID-19. The assay was immunoSEQ multiplex PCR, and TCRdb's table has in-frame clones only and misses some. The repertoire holds 100,000 to 150,000 clones, with more than 60% as singletons. The sample was peripheral blood. These receptors all come from a woman in her 70s with acute or convalescent COVID-19.

J is TRBJ1-5 and V is TRBV19, with a tentative D call TRBD1 (5 bases). The CDR3 contains 15 residues. The V and J ends lost 3 bases and 4 bases respectively, with 13 bases between them. Germline-derived CDR1 and CDR2 are LNHDA and SQIVND (reference sequence). The CDR3 coding sequence is TGTGCCAGTAGTATCAACTCTAAGGGGAATCAGCCCCAGCATTTT. Amino acids: CASSINSKGNQPQHF.

This chain uses TRBV4-1 with TRBJ1-4; 7 bases match TRBD1. Germline CDR1 MGHRA, CDR2 YSYEKL. The ends lost 2 bases at V and 0 bases at J; junction bases unmatched: 6. The CDR3 length is 17 residues. The CDR3 nucleotides are TGCGCCAGCAGCCAATGGGCAGGGGGTTCAACTAATGAAAAACTGTTTTTT. Translated, it gives CASSQWAGGSTNEKLFF.

This clone has just one count. The chain joins TRBV24-1 to TRBJ2-3; 13 nucleotides align to TRBD2. The J segment lost 4 bases and the V segment lost 3 bases, leaving 9 bases of the junction unmatched. The CDR3 is 18 residues long. CDR1 and CDR2 from the germline V gene are KGHDR and SFDVKD. In DNA form, the CDR3 reads TGTGCCACCAGTGATCGTGATGGACTAGCGGGGGATGCAGATACGCAGTATTTT. The encoded protein is CATSDRDGLAGDADTQYF.

The sample holds many counts of this clone. The chain couples TRBV4-1 to TRBJ2-1; TRBD2 aligns across 12 bases. Unmatched junction bases numbered 11, after V lost 6 bases and J lost 8 bases. CDR3 length equals 16 residues. Germline CDR1 MGHRA, CDR2 YSYEKL. The DNA for the CDR3 is TGCGCCAGCAGTCCCCTCGGGACTAGCGGGCGGGATGAGCAGTTCTTC. Amino acid sequence: CASSPLGTSGRDEQFF.

This clone was detected a few times. This chain joins TRBV21-1 and TRBJ1-6. TRBV21-1 is reported as a pseudogene. The CDR3 has 17 amino acids. The CDR3 protein is CAPPSGKARLYNSPLHF. Here the CDR3 DNA reads TGTGCCCCCCCCTCCGGGAAGGCCCGTCTCTATAATTCACCCCTCCACTTT.

The DNA for the CDR3 is TGTGCCAGCAGAAACCTAGCGGGAGTGAGAGAGACCCAGTACTTC. Translation: CASRNLAGVRETQYF. The chain joins TRBV6-5 to TRBJ2-5; 10 bases are shared with TRBD2. The CDR3 sequence is 15 residues long. V was pared by 6 bases and J by 4 bases, with 8 bases of the junction left unmatched. CDR1 MNHEY and CDR2 SVGAGI come from the germline V gene.

As for this clone: This CDR3 is also generated by other DNA sequences in the sample. The CDR3 DNA reads as TGTGCCAGCAGTCCCCCAGGGGTGCTAGATACGCAGTATTTT. Its translation: CASSPPGVLDTQYF. V gene TRBV28 combines with J gene TRBJ2-3; possible D gene TRBD1, 6 bases. The CDR3 consists of 14 residues. Trimming took 5 bases from V and 5 from J, leaving 14 bases between them. Looked up from germline, CDR1 is MDHEN and CDR2 is SYDVKM.

The rearrangement uses TRBV6-5 and TRBJ2-1; TRBD1 agrees at 9 bases. Germline-derived CDR1 and CDR2 are MNHEY and SVGAGI. V was pared by 7 bases and J by 7 bases, with 5 bases of the junction left unmatched. The CDR3 is 13 amino acids. The DNA of the CDR3 is TGTGCCAGCAAACAGGGGGCTAGAAATGAGCAGTTCTTC. This sequence encodes CASKQGARNEQFF.

This clone was counted between two and nine times. The V call is TRBV4-3, the J call TRBJ1-1, with D tentatively TRBD1 (6 bases). CDR1 LGHNA and CDR2 YSLEER come from the germline V gene. CDR3 size: 15 residues. Deletions cut 4 bases from V and 5 bases from J, with 17 bases between. CDR3 in amino acids: CASSPTTGIETEAFF. The CDR3 nucleotides read TGCGCCAGCAGCCCTACAACAGGGATAGAGACTGAAGCTTTCTTT.

The rearrangement links TRBV7-9 to TRBJ1-6, with TRBD1 as a possible D gene (5 bases). Trimming shortened V by 0 bases and J by 5 bases, and 8 bases separated the two germline ends. Germline V CDR1 and CDR2: SEHNR, FQNEAQ (reference sequence). The CDR3 loop spans 15 amino acids. Here the CDR3 DNA reads TGTGCCAGCAGCTTAGCGGGGCAGAATAATTCACCCCTCCACTTT. Translated, it gives CASSLAGQNNSPLHF. The variable domain in full, with the rest retrieved from reference TRBV7-9 and TRBJ1-6, is DTGVSQNPRHKITKRGQNVTFRCDPISEHNRLYWYRQTLGQGPEFLTYFQNEAQLEKSRLLSDRFSAERPKGSFSTLEIQRTEQGDSAMYLCASSLAGQNNSPLHFGNGTRLTVT.